The rows below give T cell receptor beta chains drawn from one sample of a study of technical replicates of blood from a handful of donors. Here immunoSEQ multiplex PCR was the method, and the copy in TCRdb shows in-frame clones only, minus some. The sample holds roughly 67,000 clones; 95% to 98% are singletons and the top ten take about 0.16%. Sequenced sample: T cells isolated from PBMCs. The receptors derive from a human donor in good health. Each CDR3 is given with its conserved first and last residue. A D gene is named only where the DNA matches it firmly. Not every row has a clone size; where given, it reads once, few, many or a size class.

V gene	clone size	J gene	D gene	CDR3 protein	CDR3 DNA
TRBV6-1	NA	TRBJ1-2	NA	CASSEGALLPLYGYTF	TGTGCCAGCAGTGAAGGGGCTTTGCTACCCCTCTATGGCTACACCTTC
TRBV11-2	NA	TRBJ2-3	NA	CASSLDMWAGHRTDTQYF	TGTGCCAGCAGCTTAGATATGTGGGCGGGGCACCGTACAGATACGCAGTATTTT
TRBV30	NA	TRBJ1-1	NA	CAWSVGGEAFF	TGTGCCTGGAGTGTAGGGGGTGAAGCTTTCTTT
TRBV28	NA	TRBJ1-2	TRBD1	CASSPPTGGADTF	TGTGCCAGCAGCCCCCCGACAGGGGGCGCGGACACCTTC
TRBV4-2	NA	TRBJ1-5	NA	CASSQSGDQPQHF	TGTGCCAGCAGCCAAAGCGGGGATCAGCCCCAGCATTTT
TRBV6-5	NA	TRBJ2-5	TRBD2	CASAFAGGPDETQYF	TGTGCCAGCGCCTTTGCGGGGGGGCCGGATGAGACCCAGTACTTC
TRBV7-9	NA	TRBJ2-3	NA	CASSLALPDYTQYF	TGTGCCAGCAGCTTAGCGCTTCCAGACTATACGCAGTATTTT
TRBV9	once	TRBJ2-7	NA	CASSVAGTLPGEQYF	TGTGCCAGCAGCGTAGCTGGGACTCTCCCGGGGGAGCAGTACTTC
TRBV6-6	few	TRBJ1-2	TRBD1	CASSDRGTNYGYTF	TGTGCCAGCAGTGACAGGGGTACTAACTATGGCTACACCTTC
TRBV27	NA	TRBJ2-7	TRBD2	CASSLKGTRVYEQYF	TGTGCCAGCAGTTTAAAAGGGACTAGAGTCTACGAGCAGTACTTC
TRBV11-3	NA	TRBJ2-1	TRBD2	CASSLESLSGRRNEQFF	TGTGCCAGCAGCTTAGAGTCCCTTAGCGGGAGGCGAAATGAGCAGTTCTTC
TRBV4-1	NA	TRBJ2-5	TRBD1	CASSQDRGGSETQYF	TGCGCCAGCAGCCAAGATAGAGGGGGCAGCGAGACCCAGTACTTC
TRBV7-2	NA	TRBJ2-1	NA	CASRSHRDSYNEQFF	TGTGCCAGCAGGTCCCACAGGGACTCCTACAATGAGCAGTTCTTC
TRBV7-8	NA	TRBJ2-7	NA	CASSLQTGSYEQYF	TGTGCCAGCAGCTTGCAGACAGGCTCCTACGAGCAGTACTTC
TRBV30	NA	TRBJ1-5	TRBD1	CAWSVRGQRTYSNQPQHF	TGTGCCTGGAGTGTACGGGGACAGAGAACGTATAGCAATCAGCCCCAGCATTTT
TRBV19	NA	TRBJ1-2	TRBD1	CASSIGPGGNYGYTF	TGTGCCAGTAGTATAGGCCCAGGGGGCAACTATGGCTACACCTTC
TRBV29-1	NA	TRBJ1-6	TRBD1	CSAQEIGWDRDYNSPLHF	TGCAGCGCCCAAGAGATCGGATGGGACAGAGATTATAATTCACCCCTCCACTTT
TRBV30	NA	TRBJ1-2	TRBD1	CAWGGQGGNYGYTF	TGTGCCTGGGGGGGACAGGGGGGGAACTATGGCTACACCTTC
TRBV5-1	NA	TRBJ2-5	NA	CASSLALAETQYF	TGCGCCAGCAGCTTGGCACTCGCAGAGACCCAGTACTTC
TRBV25-1	NA	TRBJ2-7	NA	CAMARTGTYEQYF	TGTGCCATGGCGCGGACGGGGACCTACGAGCAGTACTTC
TRBV4-1	NA	TRBJ2-5	TRBD2	CASSQGGAGGGETQYF	TGCGCCAGCAGCCAAGGGGGGGCGGGAGGTGGAGAGACCCAGTACTTC
TRBV28	NA	TRBJ2-1	NA	CASSNNEQFF	TGTGCCAGCAGCAACAATGAGCAGTTCTTC
TRBV19	NA	TRBJ1-3	NA	CASSTRGDSGNTIYF	TGTGCCAGTAGTACTCGGGGAGACTCTGGAAACACCATATATTTT
TRBV4-1	once	TRBJ2-1	NA	CASSQPPGESYNEQFF	TGCGCCAGCAGCCAGCCTCCTGGGGAGTCCTACAATGAGCAGTTCTTC
TRBV4-1	NA	TRBJ1-1	NA	CASSQEPGLNTEAFF	TGCGCCAGCAGCCAAGAACCGGGTTTGAACACTGAAGCTTTCTTT
TRBV28	NA	TRBJ2-7	NA	CASSLDVPGQQYF	TGTGCCAGCAGTTTAGACGTACCGGGTCAGCAGTACTTC
TRBV5-5	NA	TRBJ1-2	NA	CASSPSTSNYGYTF	TGTGCCAGCAGCCCCTCCACTTCTAACTATGGCTACACCTTC
TRBV15	NA	TRBJ2-1	TRBD2	CATSRDGERGGFGDEQFF	TGTGCCACCAGCAGAGATGGTGAGCGGGGGGGCTTCGGGGATGAGCAGTTCTTC
TRBV6-1	NA	TRBJ1-5	NA	CASSSRPAGSQHF	TGTGCCAGCAGCTCTCGACCGGCAGGTAGCCAGCATTTT
TRBV19	NA	TRBJ2-5	NA	CASRSKQQETQYF	TGTGCCAGTAGGAGTAAACAGCAAGAGACCCAGTACTTC
TRBV7-9	NA	TRBJ2-1	NA	CASSLPGQPGSYNEQFF	TGTGCCAGCAGCTTACCCGGACAGCCCGGATCCTACAATGAGCAGTTCTTC
TRBV4-1	NA	TRBJ2-5	TRBD2	CASSPGLAGAGGAQYF	TGCGCCAGCAGCCCGGGACTAGCGGGGGCCGGGGGGGCCCAGTACTTC
TRBV6-5	NA	TRBJ2-3	NA	CASRRGRGTDTQYF	TGTGCCAGCAGAAGGGGTAGGGGCACAGATACGCAGTATTTT
TRBV30	NA	TRBJ2-2	NA	CAWSVLGWQGTGELFF	TGTGCCTGGAGTGTACTTGGGTGGCAGGGAACCGGGGAGCTGTTTTTT
TRBV5-4	NA	TRBJ2-1	NA	CASSLGGREYNEQFF	TGTGCCAGCAGTTTGGGGGGCCGAGAATACAATGAGCAGTTCTTC
TRBV16	NA	TRBJ2-5	NA	CASSQLLSATEETQYF	TGTGCCAGCAGCCAATTACTGTCCGCTACAGAAGAGACCCAGTACTTC
TRBV19	NA	TRBJ2-7	NA	CASSQGGYEQYF	TGTGCCAGTAGTCAGGGGGGCTACGAGCAGTACTTC
TRBV9	NA	TRBJ1-3	NA	CASSLGNTIYF	TGTGCCAGCTCCCTTGGAAACACCATATATTTT
TRBV4-1	NA	TRBJ2-7	TRBD2	CASSQVSLAGAEQYF	TGCGCCAGCAGCCAAGTGTCCCTAGCGGGAGCCGAGCAGTACTTC
TRBV4-1	NA	TRBJ1-3	NA	CASSQVSLTHAGNTIYF	TGCGCCAGCAGCCAAGTGTCCTTGACTCACGCTGGAAACACCATATATTTT
TRBV9	NA	TRBJ1-2	NA	CASSVDRDRDYGYTF	TGTGCCAGCAGCGTAGACAGGGACCGAGACTATGGCTACACCTTC
TRBV6-1	NA	TRBJ1-2	NA	CASSEGGTGTASYGYTF	TGTGCCAGCAGTGAGGGGGGGACCGGGACTGCATCCTATGGCTACACCTTC
TRBV13	NA	TRBJ2-7	TRBD1	CASSFGQGGYYF	TGTGCCAGCAGCTTCGGACAGGGGGGGTATTACTTC
TRBV18	NA	TRBJ1-2	TRBD1	CASSHRAPDRGFRSHESLFYGYTF	TGTGCCAGCTCCCACCGGGCCCCCGACAGGGGCTTTCGTAGCCACGAGTCCCTTTTCTATGGCTACACCTTC
TRBV7-9	NA	TRBJ2-7	NA	CASSSRENPHEQYF	TGTGCCAGCAGCTCACGGGAGAATCCCCACGAGCAGTACTTC
TRBV7-8	few	TRBJ2-5	TRBD2	CASTPGGGRLGETQYF	TGTGCCAGCACCCCCGGGGGCGGGAGGTTAGGAGAGACCCAGTACTTC
TRBV27	NA	TRBJ2-5	NA	CASRPLGVGETQYF	TGTGCCAGCAGGCCCCTAGGGGTAGGAGAGACCCAGTACTTC
TRBV10-1	NA	TRBJ2-7	TRBD1	CASSNPGQRYEQYF	TGCGCCAGCAGTAACCCGGGACAGCGCTACGAGCAGTACTTC
TRBV6-5	NA	TRBJ1-1	NA	CASSYKGHEFTEAFF	TGTGCCAGCAGTTATAAGGGGCACGAGTTCACTGAAGCTTTCTTT
TRBV11-3	NA	TRBJ1-3	NA	CASSLVLGGTIYF	TGTGCCAGCAGCTTAGTCTTGGGAGGCACCATATATTTT
TRBV2	NA	TRBJ1-2	NA	CASSDWPTIYGYTF	TGTGCCAGCAGTGATTGGCCCACAATCTATGGCTACACCTTC